These T cell receptor beta chains were read from a single sample in a study of T cell repertoires in cytomegalovirus infection. For these receptors, no antigen is known. One entry per CDR3 protein results from TCRdb running MiXCR on the reads. The sample comprises hundreds of thousands of distinct CDR3 sequences, roughly 31% of which are singletons, and around an eighth rests with the top ten. Sequenced here: cultured CD8+ T cells from PBMCs, sampled from culture after CMV antigen stimulation. All receptors derive from a human donor in good health (CMV status not recorded). Some clones in this sample may be carry-over from other donors' samples. Both conserved end residues are part of each CDR3. The order of the fields is clone size, J gene, D gene, V gene, CDR3 DNA, CDR3 protein. A D gene is named only where the DNA matches it firmly. Expanded clones are given a class, and other clones once, few, many or no size at all.

>.|TRBJ1-5|.|TRBV15
TGTGCCACCAGCAAAGGTTTCAATCAGCCCCAGCATTTT
CATSKGFNQPQHF
>.|TRBJ1-3|.|TRBV7-9
TGTGCCAGCAGCATGGGGTGGAACACCATATATTTT
CASSMGWNTIYF
>many|TRBJ2-3|TRBD2|TRBV7-9
TGTGCCAGCAGCTTACCTCGGACTAGCGGGGGGTTTGCTAGCACAGATACGCAGTATTTT
CASSLPRTSGGFASTDTQYF
>many|TRBJ2-1|.|TRBV5-4
TGTGCCAGCAGCTTAACACACAATGAGCAGTTCTTC
CASSLTHNEQFF
>few|TRBJ1-6|.|TRBV27
TGTGCCAGCAGTTTCGGGGGAGCCGATTCACCCCTCCACTTT
CASSFGGADSPLHF
>.|TRBJ1-4|.|TRBV14
TGTGCCAGCAGCCAAGGGCCAGGGCTTAATGAAAAACTGTTTTTT
CASSQGPGLNEKLFF
>.|TRBJ2-7|.|TRBV5-1
TGCGCCAGCAGCTTGGTAAGCGGGACAGAAGCCTACGAGCAGTACTTC
CASSLVSGTEAYEQYF
>.|TRBJ1-1|TRBD1|TRBV4-1
TGCGCCAGCAGCCAAGGTTCGGGGACAGCCGACTTGAACACTGAAGCTTTCTTT
CASSQGSGTADLNTEAFF
>.|TRBJ2-3|TRBD2|TRBV5-1
TGCGCCAGCAACGGTGGTAGCGGGGGGGCCGTTGATACGCAGTATTTT
CASNGGSGGAVDTQYF
>few|TRBJ2-7|.|TRBV23-1
TGCGCCAGCAGTCTCCTCGAAGACCGCTCCTACGAGCAGTACTTC
CASSLLEDRSYEQYF
>.|TRBJ1-3|TRBD1|TRBV20-1
TGCAGTGCAGAGGACAGGGCGAGCTCTGGAAACACCATATATTTT
CSAEDRASSGNTIYF
>many|TRBJ1-1|TRBD1|TRBV12-3/TRBV12-4
TGTGCCACCCGACAGGGGAACACTGAAGCTTTCTTT
CATRQGNTEAFF
>.|TRBJ2-7|TRBD1|TRBV25-1
TGTGCCAGCAGTGAATATATGAAGGGGGCCTCCTACGAGCAGTACTTC
CASSEYMKGASYEQYF
>.|TRBJ2-3|.|TRBV10-3
TGTGCCATTTACGGGGGCGCCACAGATACGCAGTATTTT
CAIYGGATDTQYF
>.|TRBJ2-1|.|TRBV5-1
TGCGCCAGCAGCCTGGGACTGGCGGATTCCTCCTACAATGAGCAGTTCTTC
CASSLGLADSSYNEQFF
>.|TRBJ2-5|TRBD2|TRBV9
TGTGCCAGCAGCGTCTTGGGGGGGCAAGAGACCCAGTACTTC
CASSVLGGQETQYF
>few|TRBJ2-5|TRBD1|TRBV6-5
TGTGCCAGCAGTTCCGATCCAGGGGGAAGGGAGACCCAGTACTTC
CASSSDPGGRETQYF
>few|TRBJ2-1|TRBD1|TRBV10-3
TGTGCCATCAGTGAAGGACAGGGGGCTTACAATGAGCAGTTCTTC
CAISEGQGAYNEQFF
>many|TRBJ2-2|TRBD1|TRBV12-3/TRBV12-4
TGTGCCAGCAGTTTGCCGGGGCAGGGGGTCACCGGGGAGCTGTTTTTT
CASSLPGQGVTGELFF
>once|TRBJ1-1|TRBD1|TRBV7-8
TGTGTCAGCAGCTTAGGGGACAGGCGCGCTTTCTTT
CVSSLGDRRAFF
>.|TRBJ1-2|.|TRBV7-9
TGTGCCAGCAGCCCAGGGCGGTTCGACTATGGCTACACCTTC
CASSPGRFDYGYTF
>few|TRBJ2-1|.|TRBV27
TGTGCCAGCAGTTTATACGGGGGCGCCTACAATGAGCAGTTCTTC
CASSLYGGAYNEQFF
>many|TRBJ1-1|.|TRBV4-1
TGTGCCAGCAGTCAGGGCGTGGAAGCTTTCTTT
CASSQGVEAFF
>.|TRBJ2-5|.|TRBV10-3
TGTGCCATCAGTGGTCGCGGAGAAGAGACCCAGTACTTC
CAISGRGEETQYF
>.|TRBJ1-2|.|TRBV7-9
TGTGCCAGCAGCTCACCAGAGGATCGGGGCTACACCTTC
CASSSPEDRGYTF
>.|TRBJ2-1|.|TRBV4-2
TGTGCCAGCAGCATTAGGGACCTTAATGAGCAGTTCTTC
CASSIRDLNEQFF
>.|TRBJ2-1|TRBD2|TRBV29-1
TGCAGCGTTGATCCAGCGGGATGGAGGGGCAATGAGCAGTTCTTC
CSVDPAGWRGNEQFF
>.|TRBJ2-2|.|TRBV28
TGTGCCAGCAGCACTCCGGGTGGCCGGGAGCTGTTTTTT
CASSTPGGRELFF
>few|TRBJ2-5|.|TRBV7-9
TGTGCCAGCAGCTCGTGGGAGAAACAAGAGACCCAGTACTTC
CASSSWEKQETQYF
>few|TRBJ2-7|.|TRBV7-2
TGTGCCAGCAGCTTGGCTTGGGGTTTAGGGGATCCCTACGAGCAGTACTTC
CASSLAWGLGDPYEQYF
>.|TRBJ1-1|.|TRBV4-1
TGCGCCAGCAGCCAGGGACCCCGGCCTGAAGCTTTCTTT
CASSQGPRPEAFF
>.|TRBJ2-1|.|TRBV6-2/TRBV6-3
TGTGCCAGCAGTAAACAGCCCAGGAAATTCAATGAGCAGTTCTTC
CASSKQPRKFNEQFF
>.|TRBJ1-5|TRBD1|TRBV19
TGTGCCAGTACCCCTTGGGACAGCTTCAATCAGCCCCAGCATTTT
CASTPWDSFNQPQHF
>.|TRBJ2-3|.|TRBV10-3
TGTGCCATCAGTGAGGCGGTAGATACGCAGTATTTT
CAISEAVDTQYF
>many|TRBJ2-3|.|TRBV7-2
TGTGCCAGCACCCCGGCTCGAATCACAGATACGCAGTATTTT
CASTPARITDTQYF
>.|TRBJ1-1|.|TRBV19
TGTGCCAGTAGTATAGAGTTCCCGGGCACTGAAGCTTTCTTT
CASSIEFPGTEAFF
>few|TRBJ1-6|TRBD1|TRBV6-2/TRBV6-3
TGTGCCAGCAGCATCGCCCGGGACAGGGTTAATTCACCCCTCCACTTT
CASSIARDRVNSPLHF
>many|TRBJ1-1|TRBD1|TRBV7-6
TGTGCCAGCAGCCCATGGGACAGGGGGGACACTGAAGCTTTCTTT
CASSPWDRGDTEAFF
>few|TRBJ2-7|TRBD2|TRBV6-5
TGTGCCAGCAGTTTTACCGGGACTAGCTACTCCTACGAGCAGTACTTC
CASSFTGTSYSYEQYF
>large|TRBJ1-5|TRBD1|TRBV7-2
TGTGCCAGCAGCTTAAGAAAAACAGGGGGTCAGCCCCAGCATTTT
CASSLRKTGGQPQHF
>.|TRBJ2-1|.|TRBV13
TGTGCCAGCAGCTCCAACCGTAGGGGGCAGTTCTTC
CASSSNRRGQFF
>few|TRBJ1-6|TRBD1|TRBV7-6
TGTGCCAGCAGCTTGACAGGGGGTGATTCACCCCTCCACTTT
CASSLTGGDSPLHF
>.|TRBJ1-5|.|TRBV6-8
TGTGCCAGCAGTTACTCGGCGCTTCGCGCGGGGCCCCAGCATTTT
CASSYSALRAGPQHF
>few|TRBJ1-2|TRBD1|TRBV7-8
TGTGCCAGCAGCCTGACAGGGGGCGCCTCCCCCTATGGCTACACCTTC
CASSLTGGASPYGYTF
>few|TRBJ1-6|.|TRBV6-1
TGTGCCAGCAGTGCTCTAGAGCCTCTTGGGCAATTTGTGCCACCCCTCCACTTT
CASSALEPLGQFVPPLHF
>.|TRBJ2-7|.|TRBV7-9
TGTGCCAGCAGCTCCGCGCGGGGGCCAAGCTACGAGCAGTACTTC
CASSSARGPSYEQYF
>few|TRBJ2-1|TRBD2|TRBV6-5
TGTGCCAGCAGTTACCTAGCGGGGGTTGGGAATGAGCAGTTCTTC
CASSYLAGVGNEQFF
>.|TRBJ1-3|.|TRBV4-2
TGTGCCAGCACCCAATTAGGAGTTACCCCTTTATCGAGCTCTGGAAACACCATATATTTT
CASTQLGVTPLSSSGNTIYF
>.|TRBJ2-5|.|TRBV14
TGTGCCAGCAGCCACAGGGATTACCAAGAGACCCAGTACTTC
CASSHRDYQETQYF
>.|TRBJ1-1|.|TRBV2
TGTGCCAGCTTTAGATGGGTGGATTCGGCTTTCTTT
CASFRWVDSAFF
>few|TRBJ2-1|.|TRBV6-1
TGTGCCAGCAGTTCCCACGGGGCCCCTCTCTACAATGAGCAGTTCTTC
CASSSHGAPLYNEQFF
>few|TRBJ2-1|TRBD1|TRBV6-5
TGTGCCAGCAGCTTTTGGCAGGGGGTGGATGAGCAGTTCTTC
CASSFWQGVDEQFF
>few|TRBJ1-1|.|TRBV19
TGTGCCAGTACCGTTCAGGGGAGCGCTGAAGCTTTCTTT
CASTVQGSAEAFF
>.|TRBJ1-4|.|TRBV5-4
TGTGCCAGCAGCTCCCCTGCATTACCCCGGGAAAAACTGTTTTTT
CASSSPALPREKLFF
>.|TRBJ2-5|.|TRBV10-3
TGTGCCAACAGTGCCGGCAGGGGCCAAGAGACCCAGTACTTC
CANSAGRGQETQYF
>.|TRBJ1-1|TRBD1|TRBV13
TGTGCCAGCAGCTCTTTCCTCACAGGGGGGTACACTGAAGCTTTCTTT
CASSSFLTGGYTEAFF
>.|TRBJ2-2|.|TRBV2
TGTGCCAGCAGTGAAATCTTTAGCAGCGGGGAGCTGTTTTTT
CASSEIFSSGELFF
>many|TRBJ1-5|.|TRBV25-1
TGTGCCAGCAGTGAATATGGGGATCAGCCCCAGCATTTT
CASSEYGDQPQHF
>once|TRBJ1-2|.|TRBV19
TGTGCCAGTATCCAGAATGGGGACGGCGGCTATGGCTACACCTTC
CASIQNGDGGYGYTF